Sequencing of this T cell receptor (beta chain) was carried out in a study of T cells after posttransplantation cyclophosphamide. Profiled with immunoSEQ multiplex PCR; TCRdb holds only in-frame clones, not every one. In the table there are 25,000 to 35,000 clones, about 90% of which are singletons. Study-level results: Recipient CMV seropositivity and CMV reactivation strongly tracked TRB clonality. TRB overlap between skin or GI tissue T cells and blood was limited. Later post-transplant blood repertoires were often dominated by donor CD8+ memory clones.

The CDR3 extends over 17 amino acids. V gave up 1 base and J gave up 6 bases; unmatched junction bases: 9. The germline V gene encodes CDR1 ENHRY and CDR2 SYGVKD. As concerns this clone: The antigen remains undetermined.

The material sequenced was PBMCs. The gene calls are TRBV10-3 and TRBJ1-5; the match to TRBD1 covers 10 bases. This receptor was obtained from a woman in her forties with a blood cancer, CMV-positive, and with a related stem cell donor. The CDR3 region is CAISELAGDRGSQPQHF. The CDR3 coding sequence is TGTGCCATCAGTGAGTTGGCTGGGGACAGGGGCTCTCAGCCCCAGCATTTT.